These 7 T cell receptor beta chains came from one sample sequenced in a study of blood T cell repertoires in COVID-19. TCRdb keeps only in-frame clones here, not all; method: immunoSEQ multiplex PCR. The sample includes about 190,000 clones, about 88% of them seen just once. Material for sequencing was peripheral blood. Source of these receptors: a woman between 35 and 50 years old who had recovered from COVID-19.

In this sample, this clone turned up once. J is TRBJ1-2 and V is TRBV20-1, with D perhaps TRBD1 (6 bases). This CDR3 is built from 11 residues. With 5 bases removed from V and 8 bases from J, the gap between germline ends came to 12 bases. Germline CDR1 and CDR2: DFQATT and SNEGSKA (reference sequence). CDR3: CSAYRAWGYTF. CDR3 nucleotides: TGCAGTGCTTACAGGGCCTGGGGCTACACCTTC.

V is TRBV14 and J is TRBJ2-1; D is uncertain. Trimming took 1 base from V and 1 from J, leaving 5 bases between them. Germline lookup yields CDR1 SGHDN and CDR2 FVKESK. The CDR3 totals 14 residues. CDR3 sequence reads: CASSQVSSYNEQFF. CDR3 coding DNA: TGTGCCAGCAGCCAAGTCTCTTCCTACAATGAGCAGTTCTTC.

DNA for the CDR3: TGTGCCAGCAGTATTTCTAAGCTGCAAGAGACCCAGTACTTC. It encodes CASSISKLQETQYF. This chain links TRBV27 with TRBJ2-5; no definite D call. Trimming pared 5 bases from V and 2 bases from J, leaving 12 bases between. Germline CDR1 and CDR2: MNHEY and SMNVEV (reference sequence). The CDR3 is 14 residues long.

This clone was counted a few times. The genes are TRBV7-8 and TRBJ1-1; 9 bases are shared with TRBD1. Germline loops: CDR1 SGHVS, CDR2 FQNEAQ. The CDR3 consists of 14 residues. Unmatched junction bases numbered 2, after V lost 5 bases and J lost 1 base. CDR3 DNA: TGTGCCAGCAGCGGGACAGGGACGAACACTGAAGCTTTCTTT. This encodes CASSGTGTNTEAFF.

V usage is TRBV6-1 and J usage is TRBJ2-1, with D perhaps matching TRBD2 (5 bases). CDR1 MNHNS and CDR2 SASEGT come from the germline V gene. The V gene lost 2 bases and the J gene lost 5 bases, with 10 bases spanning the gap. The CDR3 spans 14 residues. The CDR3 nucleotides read TGTGCCAGCAGTGAAAAAGGACTTGACAATGAGCAGTTCTTC. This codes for CASSEKGLDNEQFF.

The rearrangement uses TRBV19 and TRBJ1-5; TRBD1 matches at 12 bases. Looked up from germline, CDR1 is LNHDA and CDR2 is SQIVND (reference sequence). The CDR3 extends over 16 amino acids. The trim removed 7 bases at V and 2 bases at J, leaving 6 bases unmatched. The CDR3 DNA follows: TGTGCCAGTAAGATGGGGACAGGGGGCCGCAATCAGCCCCAGCATTTT. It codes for CASKMGTGGRNQPQHF.

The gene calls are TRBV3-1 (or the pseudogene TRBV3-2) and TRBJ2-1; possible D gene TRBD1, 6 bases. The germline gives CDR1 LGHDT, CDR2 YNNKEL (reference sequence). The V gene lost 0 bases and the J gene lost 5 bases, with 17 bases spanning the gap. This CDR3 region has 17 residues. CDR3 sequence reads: CASSQELGSGANNEQFF. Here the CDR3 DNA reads TGTGCCAGCAGCCAAGAATTAGGGTCAGGGGCCAACAATGAGCAGTTCTTC.